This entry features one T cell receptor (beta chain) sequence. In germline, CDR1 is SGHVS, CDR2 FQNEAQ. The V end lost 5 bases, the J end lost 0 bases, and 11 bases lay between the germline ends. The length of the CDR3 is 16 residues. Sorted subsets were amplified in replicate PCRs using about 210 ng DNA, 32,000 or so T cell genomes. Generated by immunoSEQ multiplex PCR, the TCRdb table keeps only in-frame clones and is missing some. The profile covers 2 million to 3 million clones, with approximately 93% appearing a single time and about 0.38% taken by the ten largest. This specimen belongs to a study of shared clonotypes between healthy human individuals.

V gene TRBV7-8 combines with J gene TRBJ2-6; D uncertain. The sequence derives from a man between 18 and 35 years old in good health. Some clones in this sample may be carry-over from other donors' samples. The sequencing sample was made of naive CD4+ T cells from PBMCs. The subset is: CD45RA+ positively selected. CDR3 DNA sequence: TGTGCCAGCAGCACCCGACCCCCCTCTGGGGCCAACGTCCTGACTTTC. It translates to CASSTRPPSGANVLTF.